This T cell receptor (beta chain) was obtained from a study of blood T cell repertoires in COVID-19. Study details: Specimens from acute and convalescent COVID-19 originated in the United States, Italy and Spain.

The assay was immunoSEQ multiplex PCR, and TCRdb's table has in-frame clones only and misses some. The sample holds 49,000 or so clones; approximately 89% are singletons and the top ten take around 8.6%. Germline CDR1 KGHSH, CDR2 LQKENI. Trimming removed 3 bases from V and 10 bases from J, with 16 bases in between. The CDR3 covers 14 residues. The sequencing input was peripheral blood. This clonotype was sampled from a middle-aged man with acute or convalescent COVID-19. The rearrangement joins TRBV18 to TRBJ2-1, with TRBD1 as a possible D gene (7 bases). CDR3 coding DNA: TGTGCCAGCTCACCTTCAGGGGGGATTAGAGAGCAGTTCTTC. This gives the protein CASSPSGGIREQFF.